This TCR beta chain emerged from a study of CD4+ T cells in melanoma. Measured with immunoSEQ multiplex PCR; TCRdb has only the in-frame clones, and not every one. Of some 13,000 clones listed, over 60% are singletons. Study-wide findings and caveats: A reported correlation linked neoantigen-specific CD4+ T cells to CD8+, macrophage and B cell function. Neoantigen-specific CD4+ T cells in melanoma reportedly had diverse differentiation states.

Concerning this clone: Its antigen is unidentified.

CDR1 and CDR2 from the germline V gene are MNHEY and SVGAGI. Between the trimmed V and J ends, which lost 2 bases and 1 base, there was a span of 14 bases. The CDR3 length is 16 residues. The TCR originated in a human donor with melanoma. The sample comprised cells from a culture (not recorded whether cultured in vitro). The chain couples TRBV6-5 to TRBJ1-1; D gene ambiguous. Here the CDR3 DNA reads TGTGCCAGCAGTTACCGGTTACGGTGGGAGAACACTGAAGCTTTCTTT. This gives the protein CASSYRLRWENTEAFF.